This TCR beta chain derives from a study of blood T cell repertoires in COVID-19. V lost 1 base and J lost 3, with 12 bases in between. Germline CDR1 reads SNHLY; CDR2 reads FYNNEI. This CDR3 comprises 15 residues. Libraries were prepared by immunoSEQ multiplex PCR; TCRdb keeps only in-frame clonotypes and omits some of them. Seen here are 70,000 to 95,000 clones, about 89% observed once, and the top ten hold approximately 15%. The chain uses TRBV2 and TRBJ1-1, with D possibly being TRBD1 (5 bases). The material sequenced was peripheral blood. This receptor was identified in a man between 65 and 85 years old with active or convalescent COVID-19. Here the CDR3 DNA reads TGTGCCAGCAGTGAAGGGTCAGGGTGGTACACTGAAGCTTTCTTT. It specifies CASSEGSGWYTEAFF.